What follows is one T cell receptor beta chain and its context. Its antigen is unknown. The record originates from a study of T cell repertoires in cytomegalovirus infection. Overall study: Recently described HLA-C-restricted plus well-studied HLA-B-restricted CMV epitopes were used. Carrying CMV and the relevant HLA type showed in public TCR beta signatures.

Findings and caveats of the study: Adding up the frequency of public TCR beta families identified people who carried CMV plus the relevant HLA. Clonotypes of TCR beta that were HLA-C-restricted and CMV-specific dominated the ex vivo response.

V was trimmed by 1 base and J by 8 bases, leaving 12 bases between them. This CDR3 is 14 amino acids long. Germline V gene sequence: CDR1 SGHVS, CDR2 FNYEAQ. Via MiXCR, TCRdb re-called the reads, giving one row per CDR3 protein. Among roughly 990,000 distinct CDR3 sequences, approximately 32% were seen once, and the ten largest hold around 15%. Sample: cultured CD8+ T cells from PBMCs, taken from culture after CMV antigen stimulation. This receptor was taken from a human donor in good health (CMV status not recorded). Some clones in this sample may be carry-over from other donors' samples. The V call is TRBV7-6, the J call TRBJ2-4; the D gene is possibly TRBD1 (5 bases). CDR3 sequence: CASSLEGQRDIQYF. The CDR3, as DNA: TGTGCCAGCAGCTTAGAAGGACAAAGGGACATTCAGTACTTC. The full variable domain, rest sourced from reference TRBV7-6 and TRBJ2-4, is GAGVSQSPRYKVTKRGQDVALRCDPISGHVSLYWYRQALGQGPEFLTYFNYEAQQDKSGLPNDRFSAERPEGSISTLTIQRTEQRDSAMYRCASSLEGQRDIQYFGAGTRLSVL.